One sample yielded the 31 T cell receptor beta chains listed below, sequenced in a study of blood T cell repertoires in COVID-19. Some clones are missing from TCRdb's copy, which holds only in-frame ones; the method was immunoSEQ multiplex PCR. This sample yields some 45,000 clones, of which approximately 90% are seen a single time; 15% belongs to the top ten. Sequencing used peripheral blood. These receptors were obtained from a man in his 60s with active COVID-19.

This chain's CDR3 is CASSVAGAGGTDTQYF. The CDR3 region has the DNA TGTGCCAGCAGCGTAGCTGGGGCGGGGGGCACAGATACGCAGTATTTT. The gene calls are TRBV9 and TRBJ2-3, with 7 positions matching TRBD2. The CDR3 runs 16 residues. Germline V CDR1 and CDR2: SGDLS, YYNGEE. The V gene end was trimmed by 0 bases and the J gene end by 1 base; junction bases not matched to a gene: 5. Full variable domain (remainder filled in from reference TRBV9 and TRBJ2-3): DSGVTQTPKHLITATGQRVTLRCSPRSGDLSVYWYQQSLDQGLQFLIQYYNGEERAKGNILERFSAQQFPDLHSELNLSSLELGDSALYFCASSVAGAGGTDTQYFGPGTRLTVL.

This chain joins TRBV12-3 or TRBV12-4 and TRBJ1-2, with a weak D call TRBD1 (6 bases). The CDR3 contains 12 residues. V lost 7 bases, J lost 4 bases, and 10 bases lay in between. CDR3 amino acids: CASTSGVYGYTF. For the CDR3, the DNA is TGTGCCAGCACCTCAGGGGTCTATGGCTACACCTTC.

J is TRBJ1-3 and V is TRBV7-2; 8 nucleotides agree with TRBD1. From germline, CDR1 is SGHTA and CDR2 FQGNSA. J gave up 2 bases and V 4 bases, and 4 bases lay outside the gene matches. CDR3 length: 15 residues. CDR3 residues: CASSSLQGAGNTIYF. The DNA of the CDR3 is TGTGCCAGCAGCTCCCTACAGGGGGCTGGAAACACCATATATTTT.

In DNA form, the CDR3 reads TGTGCCAGCAGCGCCGCGCTAGCGGACACCGGGGAGCTGTTTTTT. This gives the protein CASSAALADTGELFF. The rearrangement joins TRBV5-4 to TRBJ2-2, with 7 bases lining up with TRBD2. The length of the CDR3 is 15 residues. Unmatched junction bases numbered 6, after V lost 4 bases and J lost 3 bases. Germline V gives CDR1 SGHNT, CDR2 YYREEE (reference sequence).

The J gene is TRBJ2-1, the V gene TRBV19, with 14 bases that match TRBD2. The CDR3 is made up of 16 amino acids. V lost 6 bases and J lost 7; bases outside the gene matches: 8. Germline V lookup: CDR1 LNHDA, CDR2 SQIVND (reference sequence). The CDR3 loop is CASSPSWTSGGNEQFF. As DNA, the CDR3 is TGTGCCAGTAGCCCGTCTTGGACTAGCGGGGGGAATGAGCAGTTCTTC.

This sequence joins TRBV28 and TRBJ1-1; 10 nucleotides align to TRBD1. The CDR3 extends over 15 amino acids. Germline values: CDR1 MDHEN, CDR2 SYDVKM. J was trimmed by 8 bases and V by 5 bases; bases with no gene match: 11. CDR3 sequence: CASSPRDRGRLEAFF. The CDR3 DNA reads as TGTGCCAGCAGTCCCCGGGACAGGGGCCGACTAGAAGCTTTCTTT.

The J gene is TRBJ2-3, the V gene TRBV7-2; perhaps TRBD2 as D (7 bases). The CDR3 length is 15 residues. The ends were cut back, 1 base at V and 4 bases at J, with 12 bases in the middle. The germline V gene has CDR1 SGHTA and CDR2 FQGNSA. CDR3 residues: CASSLEGGDADTQYF. DNA of the CDR3: TGTGCCAGCAGCTTAGAGGGGGGGGACGCAGATACGCAGTATTTT.

V usage is TRBV5-4 and J usage is TRBJ1-6, with 8 bases lining up with TRBD1. Unmatched junction bases numbered 1, after V lost 4 bases and J lost 1 base. The CDR3 is made up of 15 amino acids. CDR1 and CDR2 (germline): SGHNT, YYREEE (reference sequence). CDR3 DNA: TGTGCCAGCAGCCGACAGGGGTCCTATAATTCACCCCTCCACTTT. This sequence encodes CASSRQGSYNSPLHF. The full variable domain, with the rest looked up from reference TRBV5-4 and TRBJ1-6, is ETGVTQSPTHLIKTRGQQVTLRCSSQSGHNTVSWYQQALGQGPQFIFQYYREEENGRGNFPPRFSGLQFPNYSSELNVNALELDDSALYLCASSRQGSYNSPLHFGNGTRLTVT.

This chain connects TRBV10-3 to TRBJ2-5; the match to TRBD1 covers 11 bases. There are 16 residues in the CDR3. Germline CDR1 and CDR2: ENHRY and SYGVKD. Trimming removed 0 bases from V and 5 bases from J; junction bases left unmatched: 5. The CDR3 sequence: CAISESRTGGLETQYF. The CDR3 DNA is TGTGCCATCAGTGAGTCCCGGACAGGGGGCCTTGAGACCCAGTACTTC.

The CDR3 protein is CASSQDRGLNEQFF. CDR3 in DNA: TGTGCCAGCAGCCAAGACAGGGGGCTCAATGAGCAGTTCTTC. The chain uses TRBV4-2 and TRBJ2-1; 8 bases line up with TRBD1. CDR3 length equals 14 residues. CDR1 and CDR2 from the germline V gene are LGHNA and YNFKEQ. J gave up 6 bases and V 0 bases, and 1 base lay outside the gene matches.

The chain has TRBV24-1 and TRBJ2-2; a possible D gene is TRBD2 (7 bases). The V end lost 1 base, the J end lost 3 bases, and 11 bases lay between the germline ends. Germline CDR1 is KGHDR and CDR2 is SFDVKD. The CDR3 sequence is 16 residues long. The CDR3 is CATSDFGGRDTGELFF. CDR3 coding DNA: TGTGCCACCAGTGATTTCGGGGGGCGCGACACCGGGGAGCTGTTTTTT.

The CDR3 sequence: CASSLDRGYSNSPLHF. CDR3 coding DNA: TGTGCCAGCAGTTTAGACAGGGGCTATTCTAATTCACCCCTCCACTTT. This sequence joins TRBV28 and TRBJ1-6; 8 nucleotides line up with TRBD1. CDR3 length: 16 residues. Germline CDR1 reads MDHEN; CDR2 reads SYDVKM. Trimming at V came to 2 bases and at J to 6 bases, leaving 6 bases not matched to a gene.

V is TRBV29-1 and J is TRBJ1-1, with no clear D. Germline V lookup: CDR1 SQVTM, CDR2 ANQGSEA. The V end was cut by 2 bases, the J end by 4 bases, with 8 bases between. The CDR3 contains 12 residues. The CDR3 region has the DNA TGCAGCGTTGAATCCGGGTTCACTGAAGCTTTCTTT. Translation gives CSVESGFTEAFF.

The rearrangement joins TRBV28 to TRBJ2-6; a weak D match, TRBD2 (5 bases). V lost 2 bases and J 1 base, leaving 6 bases between the germline ends. CDR1 and CDR2 (germline): MDHEN, SYDVKM. The CDR3 loop spans 15 amino acids. CDR3 protein: CASSLEGSGANVLTF. The CDR3 DNA sequence: TGTGCCAGCAGTTTAGAGGGTTCTGGGGCCAACGTCCTGACTTTC. The full variable domain, its missing parts supplied by reference TRBV28 and TRBJ2-6, is DVKVTQSSRYLVKRTGEKVFLECVQDMDHENMFWYRQDPGLGLRLIYFSYDVKMKEKGDIPEGYSVSREKKERFSLILESASTNQTSMYLCASSLEGSGANVLTFGAGSRLTVL.

The chain employs TRBV4-3 and TRBJ2-7, with 9 bases that match TRBD2. Germline V gene data show CDR1 as LGHNA and CDR2 as YSLEER. This CDR3 is 16 amino acids long. The V gene end was trimmed by 4 bases and the J gene end by 2 bases; junction bases not matched to a gene: 9. The CDR3, as DNA: TGCGCCAGCAGCCGGAGCGGGGGGTCCCACCCCTACGAGCAGTACTTC. This translates into CASSRSGGSHPYEQYF.

This sequence joins TRBV30 and TRBJ1-6; the match to TRBD1 covers 9 bases. Germline V lookup: CDR1 GTSNPN, CDR2 SVGIG (reference sequence). Trimming took 4 bases from V and 7 from J; bases not matched to a gene: 2. CDR3 length: 13 amino acids. The CDR3, as DNA: TGTGCCTGGACCGACAGGGGGAATTCACCCCTCCACTTT. This translates into CAWTDRGNSPLHF.

This clone showed up just once. V gene TRBV6-1 combines with J gene TRBJ2-1; 12 nucleotides line up with TRBD2. The germline gives CDR1 MNHNS, CDR2 SASEGT. The CDR3 is made up of 15 amino acids. With 2 bases clipped from V and 7 bases from J, the junction kept 3 bases outside the gene matches. The CDR3 DNA reads as TGTGCCAGCAGTGAACTAGCGGGAGGGGTGAATGAGCAGTTCTTC. Encoded protein: CASSELAGGVNEQFF.

The genes are TRBV29-1 and TRBJ2-3; D is unresolved. The CDR3 is 15 amino acids. Germline V gene data show CDR1 as SQVTM and CDR2 as ANQGSEA. The ends were cut back, 7 bases at V and 1 base at J, with 18 bases in the middle. This CDR3 is CSAAPLDTRTDTQYF. The CDR3 DNA sequence: TGCAGCGCCGCCCCACTTGATACTCGCACAGATACGCAGTATTTT.

V and J are TRBV20-1 and TRBJ2-3; no reliable D call. The V end was cut by 3 bases, the J end by 4 bases, with 5 bases between. The V gene's germline CDR1 is DFQATT and CDR2 SNEGSKA (reference sequence). The CDR3 loop spans 11 amino acids. The CDR3: CSARGPDTQYF. The CDR3, as DNA: TGCAGTGCTAGGGGCCCAGATACGCAGTATTTT.

This clone was counted only a few times. J is TRBJ1-1 and V is TRBV30; 7 bases align to TRBD1. This CDR3 has 15 amino acids. V was clipped by 2 bases and J by 4 bases; unmatched bases: 10. Germline V gives CDR1 GTSNPN, CDR2 SVGIG (reference sequence). CDR3 sequence reads: CAWSTIKGASTEAFF. The CDR3 DNA follows: TGTGCCTGGAGTACAATTAAGGGGGCGAGCACTGAAGCTTTCTTT.

The chain combines TRBV3-1 (or the pseudogene TRBV3-2) with TRBJ2-1, with TRBD2 matching over 7 bases. Germline-derived CDR1 and CDR2 are LGHDT and YNNKEL (reference sequence). This CDR3 is built from 15 residues. V dropped 2 bases and J dropped 8; count of bases not matched to a gene: 9. The chain's CDR3 is CASSQMAVAGDEQFF. In nucleotides, the CDR3 is TGTGCCAGCAGCCAAATGGCAGTAGCGGGCGATGAGCAGTTCTTC.

This clone appeared a few times. The chain recombines TRBV28 with TRBJ1-2; 7 bases are a match to TRBD1. V trimming: 3 bases; J trimming: 5 bases; junction bases outside the gene matches: 6. This CDR3 comprises 14 residues. Germline-derived CDR1 and CDR2 are MDHEN and SYDVKM. The CDR3 DNA sequence: TGTGCCAGCAGTTTTCGACAGGGCCGTTATGGCTACACCTTC. This codes for CASSFRQGRYGYTF.

The chain links TRBV3-1 (or the pseudogene TRBV3-2) to TRBJ1-1, with D perhaps matching TRBD1 (5 bases). CDR3 length equals 15 residues. CDR1 is LGHDT and CDR2 is YNNKEL in the germline V gene (reference sequence). Trimming cost V 4 bases and J 8 bases, with 20 bases left between them. The CDR3 loop reads CASSPILSGTTEAFF. CDR3 coding DNA: TGTGCCAGCAGCCCCATCCTATCAGGGACTACGGAAGCTTTCTTT.

The chain is built from TRBV6-5 and TRBJ2-7; D ambiguous. This CDR3 has 14 amino acids. Germline V gives CDR1 MNHEY, CDR2 SVGAGI. Deletions cut 7 bases from V and 1 base from J, with 14 bases between. As DNA, the CDR3 is TGTGCCAGCACCAGGAACCAGGCGTCCTACGAGCAGTACTTC. Translating gives CASTRNQASYEQYF.

The V gene is TRBV6-1, the J gene TRBJ1-3; D is ambiguous. This CDR3 spans 14 amino acids. Looked up from germline, CDR1 is MNHNS and CDR2 is SASEGT. V was clipped by 0 bases and J by 3 bases, with 6 bases between them. The DNA for the CDR3 is TGTGCCAGCAGTGAAGCGGGCAGTGGAAACACCATATATTTT. Translation gives CASSEAGSGNTIYF.

This clone turned up a few times. V and J are TRBV2 and TRBJ2-5; D ambiguous. Germline CDR1 SNHLY, CDR2 FYNNEI. V was clipped by 7 bases and J by 2 bases, with 5 bases between them. The CDR3 runs to 11 residues. The CDR3 coding sequence is TGTGCCAGCATGGAGCAAGAGACCCAGTACTTC. Protein product: CASMEQETQYF. The full variable domain, in which reference TRBV2 and TRBJ2-5 provide the parts outside the CDR3, is EPEVTQTPSHQVTQMGQEVILRCVPISNHLYFYWYRQILGQKVEFLVSFYNNEISEKSEIFDDQFSVERPDGSNFTLKIRSTKLEDSAMYFCASMEQETQYFGPGTRLLVL.

The chain combines TRBV28 with TRBJ2-7; D not certain. Trimming removed 2 bases from V and 2 bases from J, with 10 bases in between. Germline V gives CDR1 MDHEN, CDR2 SYDVKM. The CDR3 loop spans 14 amino acids. The DNA of the CDR3 is TGTGCCAGCAGTTTACCCAGGTACCCCTACGAGCAGTACTTC. Amino acids: CASSLPRYPYEQYF.

This chain joins TRBV7-2 and TRBJ2-7, with 11 bases that match TRBD2. CDR3 length equals 15 residues. J lost 6 bases, V lost 6 bases, and 10 bases had no gene match. Per germline, CDR1 SGHTA and CDR2 FQGNSA. The CDR3 sequence is CASSFVELAGVEQYF. The CDR3 DNA follows: TGTGCCAGCAGTTTCGTGGAACTAGCGGGAGTCGAGCAGTACTTC.

V and J are TRBV7-3 and TRBJ2-5; 12 bases are shared with TRBD1. J was trimmed by 5 bases and V by 4 bases; bases with no gene match: 5. This CDR3 is built from 15 residues. Germline V gene sequence: CDR1 SGHTA, CDR2 FQGTGA. Written as DNA, the CDR3 is TGTGCCAGCAGCTCCACCGGGACAGGGGGCGAGACCCAGTACTTC. It specifies CASSSTGTGGETQYF.

The chain couples TRBV30 to TRBJ2-7, with 8 bases aligning to TRBD2. CDR3 size: 14 residues. J lost 6 bases, V lost 0 bases, and 7 bases had no gene match. Germline V gene lookup returns CDR1 GTSNPN and CDR2 SVGIG (reference sequence). CDR3 in amino acids: CAWSVGLAGSEQYF. CDR3 DNA: TGTGCCTGGAGTGTTGGACTAGCAGGGTCCGAGCAGTACTTC.

This clone was detected once. The chain is built from TRBV7-2 and TRBJ2-3; D not resolved. This CDR3 spans 15 amino acids. V shed 5 bases and J shed 1 base, with 13 bases lying between them. Germline assignment: CDR1 SGHTA and CDR2 FQGNSA. CDR3 sequence reads: CASSPRVGRTDTQYF. CDR3 DNA sequence: TGTGCCAGCAGCCCCCGGGTAGGTCGCACAGATACGCAGTATTTT.